These 20 T cell receptor beta chains share one sample of origin, sequenced in a study of blood T cells in healthy people across ages. A sample-barcoded 5' primer and a J-beta primer mix were used in a second PCR of about 7 to 11 cycles. TCRdb independently ran MiXCR on the 5' RACE reads; one entry per CDR3 protein. This table has 850,000 to 1,100,000 distinct CDR3 sequences, around two fifths appearing once. The sample consisted of blood. The receptors stem from a man between 18 and 29 years old in good health.

This chain links TRBV27 with TRBJ1-2; D possibly corresponds to TRBD1 (5 bases). This CDR3 is 17 amino acids long. Trimming removed 4 bases at V and 5 bases at J, with 23 bases between. In germline, CDR1 is MNHEY, CDR2 SMNVEV (reference sequence). As DNA, the CDR3 is TGTGCCAGCAGTTCAACGATACGGGACTCAGCTTCTTATGGCTACACCTTC. This sequence encodes CASSSTIRDSASYGYTF.

This clonotype was seen only a few times. This rearrangement joins TRBV13 to TRBJ1-4, with 9 bases that match TRBD1. This CDR3 is 15 amino acids long. Germline CDR1 is PRHDT and CDR2 is FYEKMQ (reference sequence). The V segment lost 5 bases and the J segment 8 bases; nucleotides outside the gene matches: 9. DNA of the CDR3: TGTGCCAGCAGCACCTTACAGGGGGCGGAGGAAAAACTGTTTTTT. Translation gives CASSTLQGAEEKLFF. Looking up the rest from reference TRBV13 and TRBJ1-4 gives the full variable domain: AAGVIQSPRHLIKEKRETATLKCYPIPRHDTVYWYQQGPGQDPQFLISFYEKMQSDKGSIPDRFSAQQFSDYHSELNMSSLELGDSALYFCASSTLQGAEEKLFFGSGTQLSVL.

The J gene is TRBJ1-4, the V gene TRBV7-2; D unresolved. The CDR3 contains 14 residues. Germline CDR1 reads SGHTA; CDR2 reads FQGNSA. V lost 1 base and J 11 bases, leaving 14 bases between the germline ends. The CDR3 nucleotides are TGTGCCAGCAGCTTAGGAGGGTTCGGTGGTAAACTGTTTTTT. Amino acids: CASSLGGFGGKLFF.

The chain joins TRBV12-3 or TRBV12-4 to TRBJ1-1; 9 positions match TRBD1. V was clipped by 5 bases and J by 10 bases; unmatched bases: 23. This CDR3 has 18 residues. The CDR3 DNA sequence: TGTGCCAGCAGTCCTACCACCAGCTTGTGGGACAGGGAAATGGGAGCTTTCTTT. It yields the protein CASSPTTSLWDREMGAFF.

The genes are TRBV6-2 or TRBV6-3 and TRBJ2-3, with TRBD1 as a possible D gene (7 bases). Trimming took off 6 bases at V and 5 bases at J, with 15 bases between the two ends. CDR3 length: 14 amino acids. Germline V gene data show CDR1 as MNHEY and CDR2 as SVGEGT. CDR3 region: CASRAGQRRDTQYF. CDR3 coding DNA: TGTGCCAGCAGGGCGGGACAGCGCAGAGATACGCAGTATTTT.

The J gene is TRBJ2-1, the V gene TRBV5-1; 9 bases map to TRBD2. CDR1 SGHRS and CDR2 YFSETQ come from the germline V gene. Unmatched junction bases numbered 3, after V lost 2 bases and J lost 3 bases. This CDR3 spans 15 amino acids. The CDR3 region is CASSLQAGGYNEQFF. Here the CDR3 DNA reads TGCGCCAGCAGCTTACAAGCGGGAGGCTACAATGAGCAGTTCTTC.

This clonotype has a handful of counts. The chain has TRBV4-2 and TRBJ2-5; TRBD2 agrees at 8 bases. The CDR3 consists of 14 residues. Germline trimming cut 4 bases from V and 3 bases from J; bases unmatched to any gene: 4. CDR1 is LGHNA, CDR2 YNFKEQ, per germline. The CDR3 DNA follows: TGTGCCAGCAGCCCTGGGACTAGGAAAGAGACCCAGTACTTC. Encoded protein: CASSPGTRKETQYF.

Details on this clonotype: One junction end disagrees with the germline gene, perhaps due to a read error. V usage is TRBV12-3 or TRBV12-4 and J usage is TRBJ1-2, with D uncertain. The CDR3 length is 16 residues. The CDR3 DNA reads TGTGCCAGCAGTTTGAGACACCGCTCGGCTACCTATGGCTGCACCTTC. This encodes CASSLRHRSATYGCTF.

The V and J genes are TRBV20-1 and TRBJ1-2; D gene unclear. The V and J ends lost 0 bases and 3 bases respectively, with 11 bases between them. The germline V gene encodes CDR1 DFQATT and CDR2 SNEGSKA (reference sequence). The CDR3 runs to 14 residues. The CDR3 region is CSARDRAGDYGYTF. The CDR3, as DNA: TGCAGTGCTAGAGATCGTGCGGGAGACTATGGCTACACCTTC.

Regarding this clonotype: A read error may be the cause here, since a much bigger clone is one base away. This chain uses TRBV12-3 or TRBV12-4 with TRBJ1-4; D is unclear. The V gene lost 1 base and the J gene lost 10 bases, with 31 bases spanning the gap. This CDR3 region has 20 residues. Written as DNA, the CDR3 is TGTGCCAGCAGTTTAGTGGTTCTTGGCACGAGTGGGCCCCCGCGTGGAAAACTGTTTTTT. This codes for CASSLVVLGTSGPPRGKLFF.

The rearrangement uses TRBV7-3 and TRBJ2-1; TRBD2 agrees at 8 bases. The junction had 11 bases not matched to a gene; V was cut back by 4 bases and J by 3 bases. CDR1 is SGHTA, CDR2 FQGTGA, per germline. The CDR3 contains 17 residues. CDR3: CASSSGGARIGYNEQFF. In DNA, the CDR3 is TGTGCCAGCAGCTCCGGGGGGGCAAGAATCGGCTACAATGAGCAGTTCTTC. Drawing the rest from reference TRBV7-3 and TRBJ2-1, the complete variable domain is GAGVSQTPSNKVTEKGKYVELRCDPISGHTALYWYRQSLGQGPEFLIYFQGTGAADDSGLPNDRFFAVRPEGSVSTLKIQRTERGDSAVYLCASSSGGARIGYNEQFFGPGTRLTVL.

The chain uses TRBV20-1 and TRBJ1-6, with D possibly being TRBD1 (6 bases). CDR3 length equals 14 residues. Germline lookup yields CDR1 DFQATT and CDR2 SNEGSKA (reference sequence). V lost 2 bases and J lost 9, with 14 bases in between. Here the CDR3 DNA reads TGCAGTGCTAGACCCGGGGGCGGGGGTTCACCCCTCCACTTT. Its translation: CSARPGGGGSPLHF.

The V call is TRBV24-1, the J call TRBJ1-5; D ambiguous. The CDR3 loop spans 14 amino acids. The germline V and J ends were trimmed by 6 bases and 7 bases, with 15 bases remaining between them. Germline CDR1 and CDR2: KGHDR and SFDVKD. The CDR3 loop is CATSLEGIPQPQHF. CDR3 nucleotides: TGTGCCACCAGTTTGGAGGGTATCCCCCAGCCCCAGCATTTT.

This sequence joins TRBV2 and TRBJ1-1, with 7 bases aligning to TRBD1. Germline V gene sequence: CDR1 SNHLY, CDR2 FYNNEI. The CDR3 contains 14 residues. V lost 6 bases to trimming and J lost 6 bases; unmatched junction nucleotides: 10. The CDR3 DNA reads TGTGCCAGCAGGGAACGACAGGGCTTGGCTGAAGCTTTCTTT. This encodes CASRERQGLAEAFF.

The chain recombines TRBV27 with TRBJ2-7, with D perhaps being TRBD1 or TRBD2 (6 bases each). Trimming shortened V by 2 bases and J by 0 bases, and 11 bases separated the two germline ends. There are 15 residues in the CDR3. Germline V lookup: CDR1 MNHEY, CDR2 SMNVEV (reference sequence). For the CDR3, the DNA is TGTGCCAGCAGTTTAAATGGGGGGCGCTCCTACGAGCAGTACTTC. Protein sequence: CASSLNGGRSYEQYF.

The gene calls are TRBV10-3 and TRBJ1-2, with 8 bases identical to TRBD1. Trimming cost V 2 bases and J 5 bases; bases outside gene matches: 4. Germline V CDR1 and CDR2: ENHRY, SYGVKD. CDR3 size: 14 residues. The CDR3 protein is CAISEATGGYGYTF. The CDR3 bases are TGTGCCATCAGTGAGGCTACAGGGGGTTATGGCTACACCTTC.

For the CDR3, the DNA is TGTGCCAGCAGTGAACAGGGGGCTCCTAGCTATGGCTACACCTTC. Translation gives CASSEQGAPSYGYTF. V is TRBV6-5 and J is TRBJ1-2; TRBD1 aligns across 9 bases. The CDR3 totals 15 residues. Germline V CDR1 and CDR2: MNHEY, SVGAGI. The junction had 8 bases not matched to a gene; V was cut back by 5 bases and J by 4 bases.

This clonotype has more than one count but fewer than ten. Germline is not matched at one junction end, which may reflect a read error. The V call is TRBV4-1, the J call TRBJ1-2, with 8 bases lining up with TRBD1. The CDR3 is 14 residues long. Germline V CDR1 and CDR2: MGHRA, YSYEKL. The CDR3 protein is CTSSQRTGWIGYTF. CDR3 in DNA: TGCACCAGCAGCCAGAGGACAGGGTGGATTGGCTACACCTTC.

This clonotype came up once. The junction differs from germline at one of its ends, possibly a read error. The CDR3 nucleotides read TGTGCCAGCAGTTACACTACCCTCTCTGGGGCCAACGTCCCGACTTTC. This translates into CASSYTTLSGANVPTF. The chain combines TRBV6-5 with TRBJ2-6; perhaps TRBD1 as D (5 bases). CDR3 length equals 16 residues. CDR1 MNHEY and CDR2 SVGAGI come from the germline V gene.

The chain links TRBV6-6 to TRBJ2-1; tentatively, D is TRBD1 or TRBD2 (5 bases each). CDR3 length: 13 residues. CDR1 is MNHNY and CDR2 is SVGAGI in the germline V gene (reference sequence). V lost 9 bases and J lost 9, with 18 bases in between. The CDR3 sequence is CASWGLVGLEQFF. In DNA, the CDR3 is TGTGCCAGTTGGGGGTTGGTCGGTCTTGAGCAGTTCTTC.